This T cell receptor (beta chain) appears in the sequencing data of a study of control samples from healthy donors and cancer patients. In germline, CDR1 is KGHDR, CDR2 SFDVKD. The CDR3 sequence is 12 residues long. V was pared by 5 bases and J by 7 bases, with 10 bases between. Clones were read by immunoSEQ multiplex PCR, and TCRdb kept only the in-frame ones, dropping some. This sample has under 200,000 clones, with around 93% found just once. This clone came up once. The sequence derives from a woman aged 55-69 years in good health. The gene calls are TRBV24-1 and TRBJ1-1, with unresolved D. Material: blood. This chain's CDR3 is CATSASTGEAFF. The CDR3 DNA reads as TGTGCCACCAGTGCGTCGACCGGTGAAGCTTTCTTT.